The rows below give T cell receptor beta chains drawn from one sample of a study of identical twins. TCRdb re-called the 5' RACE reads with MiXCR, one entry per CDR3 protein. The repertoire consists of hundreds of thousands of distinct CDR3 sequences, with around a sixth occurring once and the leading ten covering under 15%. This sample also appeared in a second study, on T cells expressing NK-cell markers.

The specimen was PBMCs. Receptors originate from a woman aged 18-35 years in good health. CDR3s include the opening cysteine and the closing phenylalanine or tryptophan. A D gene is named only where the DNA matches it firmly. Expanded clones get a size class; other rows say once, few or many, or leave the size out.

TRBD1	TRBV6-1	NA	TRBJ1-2	CASSPLGQGSGYTF	TGTGCCAGCAGCCCTTTGGGACAGGGAAGCGGCTACACCTTC
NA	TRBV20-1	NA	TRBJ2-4	CSARREVTAKNIQYF	TGCAGTGCTAGAAGAGAAGTTACGGCCAAAAACATTCAGTACTTC
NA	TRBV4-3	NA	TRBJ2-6	CASSPNLSGANVLTF	TGCGCCAGCAGTCCAAACCTCTCTGGGGCCAACGTCCTGACTTTC
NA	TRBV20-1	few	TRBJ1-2	CSASPREGWGYTF	TGCAGTGCTAGTCCCAGGGAGGGCTGGGGCTACACCTTC
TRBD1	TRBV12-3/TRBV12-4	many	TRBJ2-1	CASVGQGTYNEQFF	TGTGCCAGCGTGGGACAGGGCACATACAATGAGCAGTTCTTC
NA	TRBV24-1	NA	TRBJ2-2	CATSDLRDGELFF	TGTGCCACCAGTGATTTGCGGGACGGGGAGCTGTTTTTT
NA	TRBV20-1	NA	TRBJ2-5	CSVQGGQETQYF	TGCAGTGTTCAGGGGGGCCAAGAGACCCAGTACTTC
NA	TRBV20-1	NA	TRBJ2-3	CSANSGFTRTGTDTQYF	TGCAGTGCTAATTCCGGATTTACCCGTACAGGCACAGATACGCAGTATTTT
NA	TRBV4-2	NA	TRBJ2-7	CASSQDRSSDYEQYF	TGTGCCAGCAGCCAAGATCGCAGTTCCGACTACGAGCAGTACTTC
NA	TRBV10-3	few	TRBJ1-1	CAISDRGNAEAFF	TGTGCCATCAGTGATAGGGGTAACGCTGAAGCTTTCTTT
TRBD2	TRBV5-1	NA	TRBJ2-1	CASRRTSGGNNEQFF	TGCGCCAGCAGACGGACTAGCGGGGGGAACAATGAGCAGTTCTTC
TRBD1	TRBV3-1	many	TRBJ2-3	CASSRQGATDTQYF	TGTGCCAGCAGCCGACAGGGGGCCACAGATACGCAGTATTTT
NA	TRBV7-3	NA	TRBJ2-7	CASSLTLEGKQYF	TGTGCCAGCAGCTTAACCCTGGAGGGAAAGCAGTACTTC
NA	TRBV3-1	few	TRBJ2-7	CASSQGGTRADEQYF	TGTGCCAGCAGCCAAGGCGGGACACGCGCTGACGAGCAGTACTTC
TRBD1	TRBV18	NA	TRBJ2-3	CASSPFGTGTQYF	TGTGCCAGCTCACCTTTCGGGACAGGGACGCAGTATTTT
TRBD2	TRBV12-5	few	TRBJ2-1	CASGATSSGGAYNEQFF	TGTGCTAGTGGTGCCACATCTAGCGGGGGGGCCTACAATGAGCAGTTCTTC
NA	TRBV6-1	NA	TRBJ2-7	CASSRLRDTEYEQYF	TGTGCCAGCAGTAGACTCCGGGACACAGAGTACGAGCAGTACTTC
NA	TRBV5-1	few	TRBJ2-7	CASSFGGGESYEQYF	TGCGCCAGCAGCTTCGGAGGGGGCGAATCCTACGAGCAGTACTTC
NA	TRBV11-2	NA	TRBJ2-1	CASSFDLVHEQFF	TGTGCCAGCAGCTTCGACCTAGTCCATGAGCAGTTCTTC
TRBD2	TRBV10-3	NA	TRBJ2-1	CAISDQTSGRANEQFF	TGTGCCATCAGTGACCAGACTAGCGGGAGGGCCAATGAGCAGTTCTTC
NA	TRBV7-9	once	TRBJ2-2	CASSLSRVVPSTGELFF	TGTGCCAGCAGCTTAAGCCGAGTCGTGCCGAGCACCGGGGAGCTGTTTTTT
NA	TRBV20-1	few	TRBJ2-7	CSAPSSIRSEQYF	TGCAGTGCCCCTTCCTCAATTCGGAGCGAGCAGTACTTC
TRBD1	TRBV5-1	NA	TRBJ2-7	CASSPGQVAYEQYF	TGCGCCAGCAGCCCGGGACAGGTTGCCTACGAGCAGTACTTC
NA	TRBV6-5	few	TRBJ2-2	CASSYSPGAAELFF	TGTGCCAGCAGTTACTCCCCCGGGGCTGCGGAGCTGTTTTTT
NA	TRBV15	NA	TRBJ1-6	CATSTRTGDVSYNSPLHF	TGTGCCACCAGCACCCGAACCGGGGATGTATCCTATAATTCACCCCTCCACTTT
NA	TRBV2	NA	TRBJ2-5	CASRTAGSGTQYF	TGTGCCAGCAGGACAGCAGGGTCGGGGACCCAGTACTTC
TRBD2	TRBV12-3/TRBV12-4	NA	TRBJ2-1	CASSPSGMNYNEQFF	TGTGCCAGCAGTCCTAGCGGGATGAACTACAATGAGCAGTTCTTC
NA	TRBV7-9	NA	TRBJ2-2	CASSLAQGGTTGELFF	TGTGCCAGCAGCTTAGCCCAGGGGGGGACCACCGGGGAGCTGTTTTTT
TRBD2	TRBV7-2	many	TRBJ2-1	CASSLTSGSLYEQFF	TGTGCCAGCAGCTTAACTAGCGGGAGTTTGTATGAGCAGTTCTTC
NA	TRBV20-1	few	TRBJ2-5	CSARDLERVETQYF	TGCAGTGCTAGAGACCTAGAGCGGGTAGAGACCCAGTACTTC
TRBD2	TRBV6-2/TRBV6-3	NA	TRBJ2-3	CASSYPGLGRDTQYF	TGTGCCAGCAGTTACCCGGGACTAGGAAGAGATACGCAGTATTTT
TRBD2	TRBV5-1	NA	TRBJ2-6	CASSERLAGGSGANVLTF	TGCGCCAGCAGCGAGAGACTAGCGGGGGGTTCTGGGGCCAACGTCCTGACTTTC
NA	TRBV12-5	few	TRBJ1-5	CASGLEPGGRPNQPQHF	TGTGCTAGTGGTTTGGAACCCGGCGGGAGACCTAATCAGCCCCAGCATTTT
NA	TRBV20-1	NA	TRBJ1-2	CSASVVALYGYTF	TGCAGTGCTAGCGTAGTTGCCTTATATGGCTACACCTTC
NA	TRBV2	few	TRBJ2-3	CASSGDATDTQYF	TGTGCCAGCAGTGGGGACGCCACAGATACGCAGTATTTT